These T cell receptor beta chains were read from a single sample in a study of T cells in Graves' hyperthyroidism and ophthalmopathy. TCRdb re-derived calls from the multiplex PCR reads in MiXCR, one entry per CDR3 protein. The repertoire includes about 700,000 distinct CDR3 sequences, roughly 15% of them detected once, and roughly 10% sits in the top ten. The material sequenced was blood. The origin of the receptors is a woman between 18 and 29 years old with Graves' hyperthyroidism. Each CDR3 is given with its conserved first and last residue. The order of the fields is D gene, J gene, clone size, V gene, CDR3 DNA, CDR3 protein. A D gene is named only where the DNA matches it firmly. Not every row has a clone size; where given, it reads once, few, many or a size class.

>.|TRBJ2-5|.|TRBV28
TGTGCCAGCAGTTTACGATCAGGGAAAGAGACCCAGTACTTC
CASSLRSGKETQYF
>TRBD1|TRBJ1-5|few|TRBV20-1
TGCAGTGCTCAAGGCCCCGGGACAGGGGGTCCTGGGGCCTTAAATCAGCCCCAGCATTTT
CSAQGPGTGGPGALNQPQHF
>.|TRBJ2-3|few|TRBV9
TGTGCCAGCAGCGTGGGCGCCGGGAGCGCCCTGGGGGATACGCAGTATTTT
CASSVGAGSALGDTQYF
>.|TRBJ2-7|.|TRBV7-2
TGTGCCAGCAGCTCAGTTTCAGGGGCGGGCGAGCAGTACTTC
CASSSVSGAGEQYF
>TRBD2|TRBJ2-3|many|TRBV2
TGTGCCAGCAGTGATTGGGGAGGGAGCACAGATACGCAGTATTTT
CASSDWGGSTDTQYF
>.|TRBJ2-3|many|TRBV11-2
TGTGCCAGCAGCCGGGCGGCAGGGAAGACAGATACGCAGTATTTT
CASSRAAGKTDTQYF
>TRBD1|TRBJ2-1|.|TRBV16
TGTGCCAGCAGCCAACCCGGGACAGAACTCCCAGAAGGGCAGTTCTTC
CASSQPGTELPEGQFF
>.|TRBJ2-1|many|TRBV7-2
TGTGCCAGCAGCTTAGTGGCTGTCTACAATGAGCAGTTCTTC
CASSLVAVYNEQFF
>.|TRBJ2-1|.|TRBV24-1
TGTGCCACCAGTGATACGGGACCTCGGGCCTCGTACAATGAGCAGTTCTTC
CATSDTGPRASYNEQFF
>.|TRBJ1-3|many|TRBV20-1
TGCAGTGCTAGAGATTCCCGTTACTCTGGAAACACCATATATTTT
CSARDSRYSGNTIYF
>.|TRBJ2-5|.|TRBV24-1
TGTGCCACCAGTGACGATACCTCCAGGGACCAAGAGACCCAGTACTTC
CATSDDTSRDQETQYF
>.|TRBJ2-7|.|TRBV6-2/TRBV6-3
TGTGCCAGCACCCGATCCCGAAGCCCCTACGAGCAGTACTTC
CASTRSRSPYEQYF
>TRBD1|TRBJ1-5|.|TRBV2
TGTGCCAGCAGTGGGGACAGACCTAGCAATCAGCCCCAGCATTTT
CASSGDRPSNQPQHF
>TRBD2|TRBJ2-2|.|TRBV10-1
TGCGCCAGCAGTGACCAGACTAGCGGGAACACCGGGGAGCTGTTTTTT
CASSDQTSGNTGELFF
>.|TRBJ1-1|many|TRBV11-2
TGTGCCAGCAGCCCACAAGGCAGGAGGAACACTGAAGCTTTCTTT
CASSPQGRRNTEAFF
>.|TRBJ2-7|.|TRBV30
TGTGCCTGGAGCCCCGGGTCTGGGCCCTACGAGCAGTACTTC
CAWSPGSGPYEQYF
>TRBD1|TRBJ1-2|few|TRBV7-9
TGTGCCAGCAGCTTGTTGCAGGGGGAGAATCACTATGGCTACACCTTC
CASSLLQGENHYGYTF
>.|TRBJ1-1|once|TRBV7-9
TGTGCCAGCAGCTTAGATGACTGGGGGAGGGAAGCTTTCTTT
CASSLDDWGREAFF
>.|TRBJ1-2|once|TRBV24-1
TGTGCCACCAGTGATCCCGAGAGGAACTATGGCTACACCTTC
CATSDPERNYGYTF
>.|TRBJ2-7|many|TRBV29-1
TGCAGCGTTGGAGGACGTCACCTCAAACCGTACGAGCAGTACTTC
CSVGGRHLKPYEQYF
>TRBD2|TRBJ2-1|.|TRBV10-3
TGTGCCATCAGTGACCTGGGACTAGAGAGTGGTAATGAGCAGTTCTTC
CAISDLGLESGNEQFF
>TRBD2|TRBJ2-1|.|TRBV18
TGTGCCAGCTCACCGCAGACTAGCGGGAGGGCCCCCAATGAGCAGTTCTTC
CASSPQTSGRAPNEQFF
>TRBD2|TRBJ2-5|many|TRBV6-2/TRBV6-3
TGTGCCAGCAGTTACTCCCCAGCGGGAGATGGGGAGACCCAGTACTTC
CASSYSPAGDGETQYF
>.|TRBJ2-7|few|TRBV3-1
TGTGCCAGCAGCCAGGGGGCGACCGGGCAGTACTTC
CASSQGATGQYF
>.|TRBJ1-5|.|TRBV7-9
TGTGCCAGCAGCTTAGCGGTTGGGACGGACAATCAGCCCCAGCATTTT
CASSLAVGTDNQPQHF
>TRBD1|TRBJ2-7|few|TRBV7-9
TGTGCCAGCAGCCAGGGGGCTAATATGTACGAGCAGTACTTC
CASSQGANMYEQYF
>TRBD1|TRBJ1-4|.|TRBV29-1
TGCAGCGTGACAGGGGGAAGTGGAAAACTGTTTTTT
CSVTGGSGKLFF
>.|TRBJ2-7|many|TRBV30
TGTGCCTGGGAACCGCTCTCGCGGTGGGAATCCTACGAGCAGTACTTC
CAWEPLSRWESYEQYF
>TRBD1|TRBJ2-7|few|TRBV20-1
TGCAGTGCCCCGCGACAGGGGAAAGGCTACGAGCAGTACTTC
CSAPRQGKGYEQYF
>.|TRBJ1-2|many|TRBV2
TGTGCCACAGTGCGTGGGGGAGGCTACACCTTC
CATVRGGGYTF
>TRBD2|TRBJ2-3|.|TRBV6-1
TGTGCCAGCAGACATCTAGCGGGACTCACAGATACGCAGTATTTT
CASRHLAGLTDTQYF
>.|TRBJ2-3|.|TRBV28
TGTGCCAGCTCCCTCCCCCCGGGGGCTACGCAGTATTTT
CASSLPPGATQYF
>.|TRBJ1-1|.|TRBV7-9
TGTGCCAGCAGCCGGGGCAAGGGGCCCGGGGCTTTCTTT
CASSRGKGPGAFF
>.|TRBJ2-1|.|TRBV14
TGTGCCAGCAGCCTCCGGGGCTCGAAATTATACAATGAGCAGTTCTTC
CASSLRGSKLYNEQFF
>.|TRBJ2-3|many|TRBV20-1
TGCAGTGCTAGCGACTTAAACGGGACTCCAGATACGCAGTATTTT
CSASDLNGTPDTQYF
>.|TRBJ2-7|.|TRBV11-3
TGTGCCAGTAGTTCCCTCCGACCTCCCTACGAGCAGTACTTC
CASSSLRPPYEQYF
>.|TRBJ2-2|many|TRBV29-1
TGCAGCGTTGACGGGGGATCCGGGGAGCTGTTTTTT
CSVDGGSGELFF
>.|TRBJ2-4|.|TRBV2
TGTGCCAGCAGTGGGCTTGGGCAGTCCAAAAACATTCAGTACTTC
CASSGLGQSKNIQYF
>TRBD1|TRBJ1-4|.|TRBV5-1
TGCGCCAGCAGCCTTTGGACAGGTCGTAATGAAAAACTGTTTTTT
CASSLWTGRNEKLFF
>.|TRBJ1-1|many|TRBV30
TGTGCCTGGAGGGGGGGGGGCACTGAAGCTTTCTTT
CAWRGGGTEAFF
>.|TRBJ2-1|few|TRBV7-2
TGTGCCAGCAGCGATTCGGGACCTCCCAATGAGCAGTTCTTC
CASSDSGPPNEQFF